This passage covers 27 T cell receptor beta chains from one sample sequenced in a study of spatial heterogeneity in lung cancer. TCRdb re-derived calls from the 5' RACE reads in MiXCR, one entry per CDR3 protein. The table records 13,000 or so distinct CDR3 sequences, roughly 3.9% of them present only once. Time point denoted: sample taken at primary tumor resection. Sequencing was performed on whole RNA extracted from tumor and nontumor lung tissue, or from frozen PBMC, and the material was left unsorted. Sequencing was performed on PBMCs, taken at surgery. All receptors come from a male donor with early-stage non-small cell lung cancer.

This clonotype occurred many times. For a library built for alpha chains, this beta chain is a stray read; little rests on its size. The chain combines TRBV28 with TRBJ2-7, with D tentatively TRBD2 (5 bases). V was trimmed by 4 bases and J by 3 bases, leaving 19 bases between them. In germline, CDR1 is MDHEN, CDR2 SYDVKM. CDR3 length: 16 residues. The CDR3 sequence: CASSSRERELDYEQYF. DNA of the CDR3: TGTGCCAGCAGTTCCCGCGAGAGGGAATTAGACTACGAGCAGTACTTC.

There are many counts of this clonotype. Found in a library prepared for alpha chains, this beta chain is an off-target read, and its abundance has little meaning. The CDR3 loop is CASSHSGLANYNEQFF. As DNA, the CDR3 is TGTGCCAGCAGCCATAGCGGACTAGCGAACTACAATGAGCAGTTCTTC. The chain combines TRBV4-2 with TRBJ2-1; 9 bases line up with TRBD2. The germline CDR1 and CDR2 sequences are LGHNA and YNFKEQ. J was trimmed by 3 bases and V by 3 bases; bases with no gene match: 6. The CDR3 extends over 16 amino acids.

This clonotype was seen at least ten times. This beta chain is a stray sequence in a library constructed for alpha chains; its clone size is not meaningful. The J gene is TRBJ2-1, the V gene TRBV27; 8 bases match TRBD2. Germline values: CDR1 MNHEY, CDR2 SMNVEV (reference sequence). V gave up 5 bases and J gave up 3 bases; unmatched junction bases: 21. The length of the CDR3 is 20 residues. CDR3 in DNA: TGTGCCAGCAGTACGGGTCGGGGGGGGAGAGCGGATTTTTACTACAATGAGCAGTTCTTC. The encoded protein is CASSTGRGGRADFYYNEQFF.

Ten or more counts support this clonotype. This beta chain represents an off-target read in a library built for alpha chains; its size is of limited meaning. This rearrangement joins TRBV29-1 to TRBJ2-1; TRBD2 matches 14 bases. Germline CDR1 SQVTM, CDR2 ANQGSEA. CDR3 length: 16 residues. With 5 bases clipped from V and 7 bases from J, the junction kept 10 bases outside the gene matches. The CDR3 loop is CSVHGATSGRGNEQFF. CDR3 bases: TGCAGCGTTCATGGCGCGACTAGCGGGAGGGGGAATGAGCAGTTCTTC.

This clonotype was counted ten times or more. This beta chain lies outside the target of a library built for alpha chains; its clone size means little. The chain couples TRBV7-9 to TRBJ2-1, with 12 nucleotides matching TRBD2. Germline V gene data show CDR1 as SEHNR and CDR2 as FQNEAQ (reference sequence). This CDR3 spans 18 amino acids. With V trimmed by 4 bases and J by 6 bases, 13 bases remained unmatched. The CDR3 region is CASSSSRLAGGPGNEQFF. CDR3 bases: TGTGCCAGCAGCTCGTCGAGGCTAGCGGGAGGGCCCGGCAATGAGCAGTTCTTC.

The sample holds many counts of this clonotype. This beta chain slipped into a library made for alpha chains as a stray read, so its size is not meaningful. V usage is TRBV3-1 and J usage is TRBJ2-3, with a weak D call TRBD2 (6 bases). V was cut by 5 bases and J by 6 bases, with 18 bases left in between. CDR3 length equals 15 residues. CDR1 and CDR2 (germline): LGHDT, YNNKEL (reference sequence). The CDR3 bases are TGTGCCAGCAGCTCCTGGCGGGGACCGGCGGATACGCAGTATTTT. It specifies CASSSWRGPADTQYF.

As for this clonotype: This beta chain is an unintended read in a library built for alpha chains; its size means little. J is TRBJ2-5 and V is TRBV7-3; tentatively, D is TRBD2 (6 bases). V was cut by 4 bases and J by 5 bases, with 14 bases left in between. Germline values: CDR1 SGHTA, CDR2 FQGTGA. The CDR3 has 14 residues. The CDR3 bases are TGTGCCAGCAGCTCCGTCATCGGAGGGGAGACCCAGTACTTC. Its protein is CASSSVIGGETQYF.

This clonotype was observed a few times. Since the library was made to target alpha chains, this beta chain is a stray read and its abundance is not meaningful. This chain uses TRBV28 with TRBJ2-7; 7 positions match TRBD1. CDR3 length: 15 residues. V shed 7 bases, J shed 1 base, and the junction held 10 bases outside the gene matches. Germline CDR1 MDHEN, CDR2 SYDVKM. The CDR3 DNA sequence: TGTGCCAGCACGGGCTCTCCGGGACAGTCCTACGAGCAGTACTTC. Its protein product is CASTGSPGQSYEQYF.

Worth noting for this clonotype: This beta chain turned up in a library designed for alpha chains; as an off-target read, its abundance says little. V usage is TRBV4-3 and J usage is TRBJ2-7; D is possibly TRBD2 (5 bases). Germline lookup yields CDR1 LGHNA and CDR2 YSLEER. The CDR3 consists of 13 residues. The germline V and J ends were trimmed by 4 bases and 4 bases, with 11 bases remaining between them. CDR3 sequence (DNA): TGCGCCAGCAGCCGGGAGCTGGGGTACGAGCAGTACTTC. As protein: CASSRELGYEQYF.

The table lists this clonotype with many counts. The library was built for alpha chains, so this beta chain is an off-target read and its size means little. The rearrangement joins TRBV9 to TRBJ2-3; D might be TRBD2 (6 bases). The V end lost 6 bases, the J end lost 0 bases, and 14 bases lay between the germline ends. Looked up from germline, CDR1 is SGDLS and CDR2 is YYNGEE. The CDR3 totals 15 residues. This CDR3 reads CASKTERASTDTQYF. In DNA, the CDR3 is TGTGCCAGCAAAACGGAGCGGGCTAGCACAGATACGCAGTATTTT.

There are many counts of this clonotype. The library was designed around alpha chains, so this beta chain is a stray read whose abundance carries little weight. The chain joins TRBV7-2 to TRBJ2-7; no reliable D call. Germline V lookup: CDR1 SGHTA, CDR2 FQGNSA. Trimming removed 1 base from V and 5 bases from J, with 12 bases in between. The CDR3 runs to 14 residues. CDR3 sequence reads: CASSLEPHPNEQYF. In DNA form, the CDR3 reads TGTGCCAGCAGCTTAGAGCCCCATCCCAACGAGCAGTACTTC.

As concerns this clonotype: This beta chain slipped into a library made for alpha chains as a stray read, so its size is not meaningful. The V and J genes are TRBV27 and TRBJ2-5; 12 positions match TRBD2. The CDR3 contains 16 residues. Germline values: CDR1 MNHEY, CDR2 SMNVEV (reference sequence). Unmatched junction bases numbered 7, after V lost 3 bases and J lost 5 bases. The CDR3 DNA follows: TGTGCCAGCAGTTTTCTGACTAGCGGGAGTGTCGAGACCCAGTACTTC. Protein: CASSFLTSGSVETQYF.

This clonotype was picked up many times. This beta chain is off target for a library built for alpha chains, so its abundance means little. The chain uses TRBV5-1 and TRBJ2-5; no definite D call. Trimming pared 9 bases from V and 5 bases from J, leaving 20 bases between. Germline CDR1 is SGHRS and CDR2 is YFSETQ. The CDR3 runs 14 residues. This CDR3 reads CATRMGSSTETQYF. The CDR3 nucleotides are TGCGCCACCCGGATGGGGTCCTCCACCGAGACCCAGTACTTC.

This clonotype was detected many times. In a library made to pick up alpha chains, this beta chain is a stray read with a size that means little. The chain recombines TRBV28 with TRBJ2-7; weak D call: TRBD2 (6 bases). Germline V CDR1 and CDR2: MDHEN, SYDVKM. The CDR3 is 14 residues long. V lost 4 bases and J 6 bases, leaving 16 bases between the germline ends. This CDR3 reads CASSSPGVRVEQYF. CDR3 DNA: TGTGCCAGCAGTTCCCCGGGGGTGCGAGTCGAGCAGTACTTC.

This clonotype came up many times. The library was built for alpha chains, so this beta chain is an off-target read and its size means little. The V gene is TRBV7-2, the J gene TRBJ2-3; 9 nucleotides match TRBD2. This CDR3 region has 14 residues. J gave up 10 bases and V 6 bases, and 11 bases lay outside the gene matches. Germline V gene lookup returns CDR1 SGHTA and CDR2 FQGNSA. CDR3 sequence (DNA): TGTGCCAGCAGTCCAGGCCGGGGACTAGCTTCGCAGTATTTT. This encodes CASSPGRGLASQYF.

This clonotype showed up many times. A library prepared for alpha chains yielded this beta chain as an off-target read; its size is of little meaning. This rearrangement joins TRBV5-1 to TRBJ2-2, with unresolved D. This CDR3 comprises 13 residues. Germline V gives CDR1 SGHRS, CDR2 YFSETQ. V was trimmed by 4 bases and J by 3 bases, leaving 7 bases between them. The chain's CDR3 is CASSPTDTGELFF. DNA for the CDR3: TGCGCCAGCAGCCCCACCGACACCGGGGAGCTGTTTTTT.

This clonotype was seen at least ten times. This beta chain is a stray sequence in a library constructed for alpha chains; its clone size is not meaningful. The chain recombines TRBV9 with TRBJ1-4, with 11 bases fitting TRBD1. J was trimmed by 11 bases and V by 0 bases; bases with no gene match: 6. CDR3 length equals 15 residues. Germline assignment: CDR1 SGDLS and CDR2 YYNGEE. CDR3 sequence: CASSVVPDRGHKLFF. The CDR3 DNA sequence: TGTGCCAGCAGCGTAGTCCCGGACAGGGGGCATAAACTGTTTTTT.

This clonotype was seen repeatedly, ten times or more. This beta chain is an off-target read within a library intended for alpha chains, so its frequency means little. The chain joins TRBV20-1 to TRBJ2-7, with 13 nucleotides matching TRBD2. The CDR3 length is 16 residues. The ends lost 4 bases at V and 0 bases at J; junction bases unmatched: 6. Germline lookup yields CDR1 DFQATT and CDR2 SNEGSKA (reference sequence). The CDR3 sequence is CSATRLAGGPSYEQYF. The CDR3 DNA follows: TGCAGTGCTACCAGACTAGCGGGAGGCCCCTCCTACGAGCAGTACTTC.

This clonotype was seen repeatedly, ten times or more. This beta chain appears as a stray read in a library generated for alpha chains; its size is not informative. CDR3 in amino acids: CASSLGDSKLNIQYF. CDR3 DNA: TGCGCCAGCAGCTTGGGGGACAGTAAATTAAACATTCAGTACTTC. The chain joins TRBV5-1 to TRBJ2-4, with TRBD1 identical over 7 bases. Unmatched junction bases numbered 6, after V lost 0 bases and J lost 6 bases. Germline loops: CDR1 SGHRS, CDR2 YFSETQ. The CDR3 is made up of 15 amino acids.

This clonotype was seen at least ten times. Since the library was made to target alpha chains, this beta chain is a stray read and its abundance is not meaningful. The chain recombines TRBV6-5 with TRBJ2-5; 11 bases are shared with TRBD2. CDR1 and CDR2 (germline): MNHEY, SVGAGI. Unmatched junction bases numbered 17, after V lost 4 bases and J lost 7 bases. This CDR3 has 18 amino acids. CDR3 sequence (DNA): TGTGCCAGCAGTTTTTCACTATTGACTAGCGGGGTCCGTGGGACCCAGTACTTC. Residues: CASSFSLLTSGVRGTQYF.

This clonotype occurred many times. Within a library made for alpha chains, this beta chain is off target, and its count is uninformative. This sequence joins TRBV18 and TRBJ2-2; D perhaps matches TRBD1 (6 bases). The CDR3 is made up of 14 amino acids. CDR1 and CDR2 from the germline V gene are KGHSH and LQKENI. V lost 0 bases to trimming and J lost 4 bases, with 6 bases between them. As DNA, the CDR3 is TGTGCCAGCTCACCACCGGGGGCCACCGGGGAGCTGTTTTTT. Translation: CASSPPGATGELFF.

The table lists this clonotype with many counts. The library was designed around alpha chains, so this beta chain is a stray read whose abundance carries little weight. This chain uses TRBV6-6 with TRBJ1-2, with a weak D call TRBD1 (6 bases). CDR1 and CDR2 from the germline V gene are MNHNY and SVGAGI (reference sequence). V was trimmed by 3 bases and J by 2 bases, leaving 7 bases between them. The CDR3 covers 13 residues. The CDR3, as DNA: TGTGCCAGCAGTTATGACAGGAACTATGGCTACACCTTC. It yields the protein CASSYDRNYGYTF.

This clonotype was picked up a small number of times. This beta chain is a stray read from a library made for alpha chains; its abundance is not meaningful. The CDR3 sequence is CATWGGGSYEQYF. The CDR3, as DNA: TGTGCCACCTGGGGTGGCGGTTCCTACGAGCAGTACTTC. The gene calls are TRBV19 and TRBJ2-7; D remains ambiguous. CDR3 length: 13 amino acids. CDR1 LNHDA and CDR2 SQIVND come from the germline V gene (reference sequence). Trimming pared 10 bases from V and 1 base from J, leaving 14 bases between.

As to this clonotype: A library prepared for alpha chains yielded this beta chain as an off-target read; its size is of little meaning. The rearrangement links TRBV18 to TRBJ2-1, with 8 bases lining up with TRBD2. CDR3 length equals 14 residues. Germline assignment: CDR1 KGHSH and CDR2 LQKENI. Losses at the gene ends were 8 bases for V and 6 bases for J; bases not matched to a gene: 9. The CDR3: CASHTGLVSNEQFF. The CDR3 bases are TGTGCCAGCCACACGGGACTAGTGAGCAATGAGCAGTTCTTC.

This clonotype was recorded at least ten times. As an off-target read in a library built for alpha chains, this beta chain has a frequency of little significance. The genes are TRBV27 and TRBJ2-5; 10 bases agree with TRBD2. Germline CDR1 is MNHEY and CDR2 is SMNVEV (reference sequence). With 4 bases clipped from V and 3 bases from J, the junction kept 8 bases outside the gene matches. CDR3 length equals 16 residues. The chain's CDR3 is CASSSLAGGSKETQYF. For the CDR3, the DNA is TGTGCCAGCAGTTCCTTAGCGGGAGGCTCCAAAGAGACCCAGTACTTC.

This clonotype came up a few times. This beta chain is a stray sequence in a library constructed for alpha chains; its clone size is not meaningful. The rearrangement uses TRBV18 and TRBJ2-3, with 8 bases fitting TRBD2. CDR1 is KGHSH, CDR2 LQKENI, per germline. The J segment lost 5 bases and the V segment lost 2 bases, leaving 9 bases of the junction unmatched. The CDR3 length is 16 residues. The CDR3, as DNA: TGTGCCAGCTCACCAAGAGCGGGAGCTGGAAGAGATACGCAGTATTTT. As protein: CASSPRAGAGRDTQYF.

This clonotype was recorded at least ten times. This beta chain represents an off-target read in a library built for alpha chains; its size is of limited meaning. The V gene is TRBV29-1, the J gene TRBJ2-3, with D possibly being TRBD1 or TRBD2 (5 bases each). CDR3 length equals 13 residues. The V end was cut by 4 bases, the J end by 5 bases, with 13 bases between. The germline CDR1 and CDR2 sequences are SQVTM and ANQGSEA. CDR3 DNA: TGCAGCGTTGGGTCCGGGGCCCAAGATACGCAGTATTTT. The encoded protein is CSVGSGAQDTQYF.